Listed below are T cell receptor beta chains from one sample, sequenced in a study of human T cells and chemical hapten exposure. TCRdb recomputed calls from the RACE reads with MiXCR, one row per CDR3 protein. The sample comprises 80,000 to 100,000 distinct CDR3 sequences, around 9.9% of which are singletons, and approximately 1% rests with the top ten. Here the sequenced sample was whole blood, taken in connection with sensitization to the hapten diphenylcyclopropenone (DPC). All receptors come from a woman in her 30s with alopecia areata. Some clones in this sample may be carry-over from other donors' samples. The CDR3 runs from the conserved cysteine through the conserved F or W. Each record gives: V gene, D gene, J gene, clone size, CDR3 DNA, CDR3 protein. A D gene is named only where the DNA matches it firmly. A row's size may be missing; if present it is once, few, many or a size class.

V gene: TRBV7-2; D gene: TRBD1; J gene: TRBJ2-5; clone size: many; CDR3 DNA: TGTGCCAGCAGCTTAACAGGGACAGCGTGGCAAGAGACCCAGTACTTC; CDR3 protein: CASSLTGTAWQETQYF
V gene: TRBV6-2/TRBV6-3; D gene: -; J gene: TRBJ2-1; clone size: many; CDR3 DNA: TGTGCCAGCACCGCCGCCACTAGATCGTCCTACAATGAGCAGTTCTTC; CDR3 protein: CASTAATRSSYNEQFF
V gene: TRBV6-6; D gene: -; J gene: TRBJ1-4; clone size: many; CDR3 DNA: TGTGCCAGCAGTAAGATGTCGCCGGGCCCGACTGCAACTAATGAAAAACTGTTTTTT; CDR3 protein: CASSKMSPGPTATNEKLFF
V gene: TRBV28; D gene: -; J gene: TRBJ2-7; clone size: many; CDR3 DNA: TGTGCCAGCAGTTTAGCGGGGTTAAACGAGCAGTACTTC; CDR3 protein: CASSLAGLNEQYF
V gene: TRBV28; D gene: TRBD2; J gene: TRBJ2-2; clone size: medium-sized; CDR3 DNA: TGTGCCAGCAGTTCGTCCAGACTAGCGGGAGCGGCCGGGGAGCTGTTTTTT; CDR3 protein: CASSSSRLAGAAGELFF
V gene: TRBV12-3/TRBV12-4; D gene: TRBD1; J gene: TRBJ2-5; clone size: few; CDR3 DNA: TGTGCCAGCAGGGGACAGGGTCAAGAGACCCAGTACTTC; CDR3 protein: CASRGQGQETQYF
V gene: TRBV28; D gene: -; J gene: TRBJ2-3; clone size: few; CDR3 DNA: TGTGCCAGCAGCCTCAACCCCCTACTAGTCGAGGGGCAGTATTTT; CDR3 protein: CASSLNPLLVEGQYF
V gene: TRBV3-1; D gene: -; J gene: TRBJ2-3; clone size: many; CDR3 DNA: TGTGCCAGCAGCCAAGGGCGGGGCCCCGAGGTTTCGCAGTATTTT; CDR3 protein: CASSQGRGPEVSQYF
V gene: TRBV7-9; D gene: -; J gene: TRBJ1-6; clone size: -; CDR3 DNA: TGTGCCAGCAGCTCCCCAGATACCACCCTTTCACCCCTCCACTTT; CDR3 protein: CASSSPDTTLSPLHF
V gene: TRBV20-1; D gene: -; J gene: TRBJ1-3; clone size: -; CDR3 DNA: TGCAGTGCTAGAAGCCAAACTTCGAAGGGCAGCTCTGGAAACACCATATATTTT; CDR3 protein: CSARSQTSKGSSGNTIYF
V gene: TRBV18; D gene: -; J gene: TRBJ1-4; clone size: many; CDR3 DNA: TGTGCCAGCTCACCACAAAGTACCGCAGGAGCAACTAATGAAAAACTGTTTTTT; CDR3 protein: CASSPQSTAGATNEKLFF
V gene: TRBV5-1; D gene: -; J gene: TRBJ1-1; clone size: -; CDR3 DNA: TGCGCCAGCAACGAACAGCTGAACACTGAAGCTTTCTTT; CDR3 protein: CASNEQLNTEAFF
V gene: TRBV9; D gene: -; J gene: TRBJ2-1; clone size: few; CDR3 DNA: TGTGCCAGCAGCGTCCCAAGTGGTGAGCAGTTCTTC; CDR3 protein: CASSVPSGEQFF
V gene: TRBV28; D gene: -; J gene: TRBJ2-2; clone size: many; CDR3 DNA: TGTGCCAGCTTCGTCCCCAGGGGCGCGAACACCGGGGAGCTGTTTTTT; CDR3 protein: CASFVPRGANTGELFF
V gene: TRBV6-6; D gene: -; J gene: TRBJ2-1; clone size: -; CDR3 DNA: TGTGCCAGCAGTTACTCGACTCTGAACTCCTACAATGAGCAGTTCTTC; CDR3 protein: CASSYSTLNSYNEQFF
V gene: TRBV6-4; D gene: -; J gene: TRBJ2-3; clone size: many; CDR3 DNA: TGTGCCAGCAGTGACGAGGGGGGAGGCACAGATACGCAGTATTTT; CDR3 protein: CASSDEGGGTDTQYF
V gene: TRBV11-2; D gene: -; J gene: TRBJ1-5; clone size: -; CDR3 DNA: TGTGCCAGCAGCTTAGGGGTAGACAGGAATCAGCCCCAGCATTTT; CDR3 protein: CASSLGVDRNQPQHF
V gene: TRBV29-1; D gene: -; J gene: TRBJ2-2; clone size: -; CDR3 DNA: TGCAGCGTTCTAGGGACAAACACCGGGGAGCTGTTTTTT; CDR3 protein: CSVLGTNTGELFF
V gene: TRBV11-3; D gene: TRBD1; J gene: TRBJ2-2; clone size: few; CDR3 DNA: TGTGCCAGCAGCTTAGACAGGGGGCTAATCCCCGGGGAGCTGTTTTTT; CDR3 protein: CASSLDRGLIPGELFF
V gene: TRBV29-1; D gene: -; J gene: TRBJ2-2; clone size: many; CDR3 DNA: TGCAGCGTTGCCGGAGGGCCAAACACCGGGGAGCTGTTTTTT; CDR3 protein: CSVAGGPNTGELFF
V gene: TRBV13; D gene: TRBD2; J gene: TRBJ2-1; clone size: -; CDR3 DNA: TGTGCCAGCAGCTCCCGGACTAGCGGGAGATACAATGAGCAGTTCTTC; CDR3 protein: CASSSRTSGRYNEQFF
V gene: TRBV27; D gene: -; J gene: TRBJ2-5; clone size: few; CDR3 DNA: TGTGCCAGCAAAACAATGGAAAGGGGGACCCAGTACTTC; CDR3 protein: CASKTMERGTQYF
V gene: TRBV4-3; D gene: -; J gene: TRBJ2-7; clone size: many; CDR3 DNA: TGCGCCAGCAGCTCCGGGACTTACTCCTACGAGCAGTACTTC; CDR3 protein: CASSSGTYSYEQYF
V gene: TRBV7-9; D gene: -; J gene: TRBJ2-7; clone size: few; CDR3 DNA: TGTGCCAGCAGCTTAGGGAACGGGATCGGTTACGAGCAGTACTTC; CDR3 protein: CASSLGNGIGYEQYF
V gene: TRBV7-2; D gene: TRBD1; J gene: TRBJ2-3; clone size: few; CDR3 DNA: TGTGCCAGCAGCCGGGACAGTCAAAGGGATACGCAGTATTTT; CDR3 protein: CASSRDSQRDTQYF
V gene: TRBV5-1; D gene: TRBD1; J gene: TRBJ2-3; clone size: many; CDR3 DNA: TGCGCCAGCAGCACCGGACAGGGGGCCACAGATACGCAGTATTTT; CDR3 protein: CASSTGQGATDTQYF
V gene: TRBV27; D gene: -; J gene: TRBJ1-1; clone size: many; CDR3 DNA: TGTGCCAGCAGTGATTGGACAAGGGCTTTCTTT; CDR3 protein: CASSDWTRAFF
V gene: TRBV28; D gene: -; J gene: TRBJ2-1; clone size: many; CDR3 DNA: TGTGCCAGCACCCCCCCCGGCCTCTACAATGAGCAGTTCTTC; CDR3 protein: CASTPPGLYNEQFF
V gene: TRBV5-1; D gene: -; J gene: TRBJ1-1; clone size: few; CDR3 DNA: TGCGCCAGCAGCTCACCCGGGACCCTGAACACTGAAGCTTTCTTT; CDR3 protein: CASSSPGTLNTEAFF
V gene: TRBV18; D gene: TRBD1; J gene: TRBJ1-1; clone size: many; CDR3 DNA: TGTGCCAGCTCAGTATCCGGGACAGGGGGCGCAGGCACTGAAGCTTTCTTT; CDR3 protein: CASSVSGTGGAGTEAFF
V gene: TRBV20-1; D gene: -; J gene: TRBJ1-3; clone size: few; CDR3 DNA: TGCAGTGCTACGATTTCCTCCCGACAGGCGAGCTCTGGAAACACCATATATTTT; CDR3 protein: CSATISSRQASSGNTIYF
V gene: TRBV11-3; D gene: TRBD1; J gene: TRBJ1-1; clone size: -; CDR3 DNA: TGTGCCAGCAGCTTAGATGGCAGGGACAGGGGGAACACTGAAGCTTTCTTT; CDR3 protein: CASSLDGRDRGNTEAFF
V gene: TRBV7-2; D gene: -; J gene: TRBJ1-6; clone size: many; CDR3 DNA: TGTGCCAGCAGGAAAACCCCCCAGGGTGGTTCACCCCTCCACTTT; CDR3 protein: CASRKTPQGGSPLHF
V gene: TRBV28; D gene: TRBD2; J gene: TRBJ2-3; clone size: many; CDR3 DNA: TGTGCCAGCAGTAACCGACTAGCGGGAGGCCTAATCACTAGCACAGATACGCAGTATTTT; CDR3 protein: CASSNRLAGGLITSTDTQYF
V gene: TRBV2; D gene: TRBD1; J gene: TRBJ2-1; clone size: -; CDR3 DNA: TGTGCCAGCACGGACAGGGAGGCCTACAATGAGCAGTTCTTC; CDR3 protein: CASTDREAYNEQFF
V gene: TRBV5-1; D gene: TRBD2; J gene: TRBJ2-2; clone size: -; CDR3 DNA: TGCGCCAGCAGCTTGAGCGGGGGTACGAACACCGGGGAGCTGTTTTTT; CDR3 protein: CASSLSGGTNTGELFF
V gene: TRBV5-5; D gene: -; J gene: TRBJ2-3; clone size: few; CDR3 DNA: TGTGCCAGCAGCTTGGGTCGCACAAGTTCCACAGATACGCAGTATTTT; CDR3 protein: CASSLGRTSSTDTQYF
V gene: TRBV18; D gene: -; J gene: TRBJ2-2; clone size: many; CDR3 DNA: TGTGCCAGCTCACCACCCGTTACCGGGGAGCTGTTTTTT; CDR3 protein: CASSPPVTGELFF
V gene: TRBV2; D gene: TRBD1; J gene: TRBJ1-4; clone size: many; CDR3 DNA: TGTGCCAGCAGCAGGGACAGTGAAAAACTGTTTTTT; CDR3 protein: CASSRDSEKLFF
V gene: TRBV7-2; D gene: TRBD2; J gene: TRBJ2-1; clone size: many; CDR3 DNA: TGTGCCAGCAGCCGGACTAGCGGGAGGCAGTACAATGAGCAGTTCTTC; CDR3 protein: CASSRTSGRQYNEQFF
V gene: TRBV7-2; D gene: TRBD1; J gene: TRBJ1-2; clone size: -; CDR3 DNA: TGTGCCAGCAGCATCCAGGGGGCTGGTGGCTACACCTTC; CDR3 protein: CASSIQGAGGYTF
V gene: TRBV28; D gene: -; J gene: TRBJ2-5; clone size: few; CDR3 DNA: TGTGCCAGCAGTTCCCCCGGAGGGGCCCAGTACTTC; CDR3 protein: CASSSPGGAQYF
V gene: TRBV4-3; D gene: TRBD1; J gene: TRBJ2-1; clone size: many; CDR3 DNA: TGCGCCAGCACCCCGACAGGGTCCCTCCTTAATGAGCAGTTCTTC; CDR3 protein: CASTPTGSLLNEQFF
V gene: TRBV20-1; D gene: -; J gene: TRBJ2-1; clone size: many; CDR3 DNA: TGCAGTGCTAGAGTGGGATCCTTTAGCTCCTACAATGAGCAGTTCTTC; CDR3 protein: CSARVGSFSSYNEQFF
V gene: TRBV25-1; D gene: TRBD1; J gene: TRBJ2-3; clone size: few; CDR3 DNA: TGTGCCAGCAGTGAGCCCCTGGGACAGGGCCGAGAGGATACGCAGTATTTT; CDR3 protein: CASSEPLGQGREDTQYF
V gene: TRBV6-1; D gene: TRBD1; J gene: TRBJ2-1; clone size: -; CDR3 DNA: TGTGCCAGCAGTGAAATTGTAGGGGGCGTTAATGAGCAGTTCTTC; CDR3 protein: CASSEIVGGVNEQFF
V gene: TRBV28; D gene: -; J gene: TRBJ2-3; clone size: -; CDR3 DNA: TGTGCCAGCAGGTTAGGACTCTACACAGATACGCAGTATTTT; CDR3 protein: CASRLGLYTDTQYF